The 27 T cell receptor beta chains listed next were all sequenced from one sample in a study of blood T cell repertoires in COVID-19. The protocol was immunoSEQ multiplex PCR, while the TCRdb copy is restricted to in-frame clones and leaves out a portion. The data hold about 200,000 clones, with 83% observed a single time. Sequencing was performed on PBMCs or T cells enriched from blood (not recorded which). The receptor source for this set is a woman aged 50 to 65 who had been exposed to COVID-19.

This chain joins TRBV2 and TRBJ1-5; no clear D gene. The ends were cut back, 10 bases at V and 0 bases at J, with 16 bases in the middle. This CDR3 comprises 15 residues. Germline-derived CDR1 and CDR2 are SNHLY and FYNNEI. The CDR3 loop is CATSKAGISNQPQHF. The DNA for the CDR3 is TGTGCCACCTCGAAGGCAGGCATTAGCAATCAGCCCCAGCATTTT.

The genes are TRBV19 and TRBJ1-1; TRBD1 aligns across 7 bases. The CDR3 contains 15 residues. In germline, CDR1 is LNHDA, CDR2 SQIVND (reference sequence). V trimming: 6 bases; J trimming: 1 base; junction bases outside the gene matches: 8. CDR3 protein: CASSTTGTANTEAFF. For the CDR3, the DNA is TGTGCCAGTAGCACAACCGGGACAGCGAACACTGAAGCTTTCTTT.

J is TRBJ1-4 and V is TRBV19, with D perhaps matching TRBD1 (5 bases). This CDR3 is 17 amino acids long. V was pared by 7 bases and J by 3 bases, with 21 bases between. CDR1 is LNHDA and CDR2 is SQIVND in the germline V gene (reference sequence). CDR3 sequence: CASTPTGRGPSNEKLFF. The CDR3 DNA reads as TGTGCCAGTACCCCCACGGGGAGGGGCCCATCTAATGAAAAACTGTTTTTT.

This chain uses TRBV19 with TRBJ1-2, with TRBD1 matching over 9 bases. Germline lookup yields CDR1 LNHDA and CDR2 SQIVND (reference sequence). There are 15 residues in the CDR3. V lost 3 bases and J lost 5; bases outside the gene matches: 7. CDR3: CASSMGGQGIYGYTF. The CDR3 coding sequence is TGTGCCAGTAGTATGGGAGGACAGGGGATTTATGGCTACACCTTC.

The chain is built from TRBV7-9 and TRBJ1-2; maybe TRBD1 (5 bases). V was cut by 5 bases and J by 0 bases, with 7 bases left in between. CDR1 and CDR2 from the germline V gene are SEHNR and FQNEAQ (reference sequence). This CDR3 is 13 amino acids long. As DNA, the CDR3 is TGTGCCAGCAGCCCGACAGCTAACTATGGCTACACCTTC. Its translation: CASSPTANYGYTF.

The V and J genes are TRBV10-2 and TRBJ1-1; the D is unclear. Germline values: CDR1 WSHSY, CDR2 SAAADI. CDR3 length: 13 amino acids. V was shortened by 3 bases and J by 11 bases, with 16 bases between the two germline ends. The CDR3 DNA follows: TGCGCCAGCAGTGACGGGAGCGGAGGTATTGCTTTCTTT. This gives the protein CASSDGSGGIAFF.

The rearrangement joins TRBV28 to TRBJ1-4; a possible D gene is TRBD1 (6 bases). This CDR3 region has 15 residues. Deletions cut 3 bases from V and 8 bases from J, with 16 bases between. The germline V gene has CDR1 MDHEN and CDR2 SYDVKM. This CDR3 reads CASSFSGGAREKLFF. CDR3 coding DNA: TGTGCCAGCAGTTTCTCTGGGGGCGCGAGGGAAAAACTGTTTTTT.

This clone appeared a few times. This chain links TRBV4-1 with TRBJ1-1; no definite D call. There are 13 residues in the CDR3. V was clipped by 8 bases and J by 9 bases, with 19 bases between them. In germline, CDR1 is MGHRA, CDR2 YSYEKL. The CDR3 spells CASGLTVSSQAFF. The CDR3 nucleotides are TGCGCCAGCGGTCTGACTGTGAGTTCCCAAGCTTTCTTT.

The gene calls are TRBV3-1 (or the pseudogene TRBV3-2) and TRBJ2-2; the D is unclear. Deletions cut 1 base from V and 4 bases from J, with 7 bases between. There are 14 residues in the CDR3. The V gene's germline CDR1 is LGHDT and CDR2 YNNKEL (reference sequence). The CDR3 DNA reads TGTGCCAGCAGCCAAGCAGGCCGCACCGGGGAGCTGTTTTTT. Protein product: CASSQAGRTGELFF.

V gene TRBV5-1 combines with J gene TRBJ2-2; tentative D call: TRBD1 (6 bases). Trimming took off 6 bases at V and 2 bases at J, with 14 bases between the two ends. The CDR3 totals 15 residues. Germline assignment: CDR1 SGHRS and CDR2 YFSETQ. CDR3 residues: CASTFGTYNTGELFF. In DNA, the CDR3 is TGCGCCAGCACATTCGGGACATATAACACCGGGGAGCTGTTTTTT.

The chain recombines TRBV3-1 (or the pseudogene TRBV3-2) with TRBJ2-1, with a possible D match to TRBD2 (6 bases). Trimming took off 1 base at V and 1 base at J, with 14 bases between the two ends. Germline V CDR1 and CDR2: LGHDT, YNNKEL (reference sequence). This CDR3 region has 17 residues. CDR3 sequence: CASSQADKRASYNEQFF. The CDR3 DNA is TGTGCCAGCAGCCAAGCTGACAAGCGGGCATCCTACAATGAGCAGTTCTTC.

The V call is TRBV6-1, the J call TRBJ1-1, with D uncertain. Germline-derived CDR1 and CDR2 are MNHNS and SASEGT. V lost 3 bases and J lost 3, with 8 bases in between. The CDR3 runs to 13 residues. CDR3 nucleotides: TGTGCCAGCAGTGAGGCAAGATACACTGAAGCTTTCTTT. As protein: CASSEARYTEAFF.

The gene calls are TRBV27 and TRBJ1-1, with 7 bases fitting TRBD1. Germline assignment: CDR1 MNHEY and CDR2 SMNVEV (reference sequence). V was pared by 7 bases and J by 3 bases, with 8 bases of the junction left unmatched. The CDR3 is 14 amino acids. DNA of the CDR3: TGTGCCAGCATGTTTTACAGGGGTTACACTGAAGCTTTCTTT. This translates into CASMFYRGYTEAFF.

The chain employs TRBV7-3 and TRBJ2-1; weak D call: TRBD2 (6 bases). Germline V gene sequence: CDR1 SGHTA, CDR2 FQGTGA. The CDR3 has 13 amino acids. CDR3: CGRLLRGDNEQFF. As DNA, the CDR3 is TGTGGGCGCCTATTGCGCGGGGACAATGAGCAGTTCTTC.

This chain connects TRBV5-6 to TRBJ1-3; tentatively, D is TRBD1 (6 bases). Germline lookup yields CDR1 SGHDT and CDR2 YYEEEE. The CDR3 is 15 residues long. With 4 bases removed from V and 0 bases from J, the gap between germline ends came to 11 bases. CDR3: CASSLWTVSGNTIYF. The DNA for the CDR3 is TGTGCCAGCAGCCTCTGGACAGTCTCTGGAAACACCATATATTTT.

This sequence joins TRBV5-1 and TRBJ2-5; D is undetermined. V was shortened by 5 bases and J by 0 bases, with 20 bases between the two germline ends. The length of the CDR3 is 17 residues. From germline, CDR1 is SGHRS and CDR2 YFSETQ. As DNA, the CDR3 is TGCGCCAGCAGTCGATCGGCGGCGGCGCTCTACCAAGAGACCCAGTACTTC. Amino acids: CASSRSAAALYQETQYF. The entire variable domain, with the rest obtained from reference TRBV5-1 and TRBJ2-5, is as follows: KAGVTQTPRYLIKTRGQQVTLSCSPISGHRSVSWYQQTPGQGLQFLFEYFSETQRNKGNFPGRFSGRQFSNSRSEMNVSTLELGDSALYLCASSRSAAALYQETQYFGPGTRLLVL.

DNA of the CDR3: TGTGCCAGCAGTTCTCAGTACTACGAGCAGTACTTC. This translates into CASSSQYYEQYF. The J gene is TRBJ2-7, the V gene TRBV28, with D unresolved. The germline V gene encodes CDR1 MDHEN and CDR2 SYDVKM. The CDR3 is 12 amino acids. Trimming took off 4 bases at V and 3 bases at J, with 7 bases between the two ends.

This clone was seen more than once but under ten times. The chain links TRBV25-1 to TRBJ1-6, with TRBD1 as a possible D gene (6 bases). Trimming stripped 2 bases from V and 9 bases from J, with 14 bases between. This CDR3 comprises 15 residues. Germline loops: CDR1 MGHDK, CDR2 SYGVNS. The CDR3 reads CASSERTGFGSPLHF. CDR3 coding DNA: TGTGCCAGCAGTGAAAGAACAGGGTTCGGTTCACCCCTCCACTTT.

This chain connects TRBV18 to TRBJ1-4; D is ambiguous. This CDR3 has 14 amino acids. The V and J ends lost 1 base and 5 bases respectively, with 8 bases between them. The germline CDR1 and CDR2 sequences are KGHSH and LQKENI. This chain's CDR3 is CASSPQRENEKLFF. The CDR3, as DNA: TGTGCCAGCTCACCACAGCGGGAGAATGAAAAACTGTTTTTT.

The chain links TRBV9 to TRBJ2-5; 9 bases are shared with TRBD1. The CDR3 runs to 15 residues. The ends lost 3 bases at V and 4 bases at J; junction bases unmatched: 7. Germline V gene lookup returns CDR1 SGDLS and CDR2 YYNGEE. DNA of the CDR3: TGTGCCAGCAGCGCCGAGGGGACAGGGTCAGAGACCCAGTACTTC. Translated, it gives CASSAEGTGSETQYF.

J is TRBJ1-1 and V is TRBV27; perhaps TRBD1 as D (5 bases). From germline, CDR1 is MNHEY and CDR2 SMNVEV (reference sequence). V lost 4 bases and J 5 bases, leaving 11 bases between the germline ends. The CDR3 has 13 residues. Written as DNA, the CDR3 is TGTGCCAGCAGTTCCACAGGAGGGACTGAAGCTTTCTTT. Translating gives CASSSTGGTEAFF.

This clone appeared a single time. J is TRBJ2-5 and V is TRBV11-2, with 10 bases that match TRBD2. The trim removed 4 bases at V and 5 bases at J, leaving 13 bases unmatched. This CDR3 has 17 residues. CDR1 and CDR2 from the germline V gene are SGHAT and FQNNGV. The CDR3 DNA reads TGTGCCAGCAGCTCCCCGAGAGCGGGGGGGCAAAGTGAGACCCAGTACTTC. Translation gives CASSSPRAGGQSETQYF.

The CDR3 is CASSTTWAETEAFF. CDR3 nucleotide sequence: TGTGCCAGCTCCACGACGTGGGCAGAGACTGAAGCTTTCTTT. V and J are TRBV7-8 and TRBJ1-1, with no clear D. The CDR3 loop spans 14 amino acids. Germline CDR1 and CDR2: SGHVS and FQNEAQ. Trimming cost V 8 bases and J 5 bases, with 18 bases left between them. Using reference TRBV7-8 and TRBJ1-1 for the parts outside the CDR3, the full variable domain is GAGVSQSPRYKVAKRGQDVALRCDPISGHVSLFWYQQALGQGPEFLTYFQNEAQLDKSGLPSDRFFAERPEGSVSTLKIQRTQQEDSAVYLCASSTTWAETEAFFGQGTRLTVV.

V and J are TRBV18 and TRBJ1-6; TRBD1 is a possible D gene (5 bases). The germline V gene has CDR1 KGHSH and CDR2 LQKENI. Trimming shortened V by 3 bases and J by 0 bases, and 9 bases separated the two germline ends. The CDR3 has 16 amino acids. The CDR3 sequence is CASSPQGSSYNSPLHF. The CDR3 DNA is TGTGCCAGCTCACCCCAGGGAAGCTCCTATAATTCACCCCTCCACTTT.

The table lists this clone with a few counts. This rearrangement joins TRBV20-1 to TRBJ1-2; D remains ambiguous. The CDR3 is made up of 11 amino acids. Germline loops: CDR1 DFQATT, CDR2 SNEGSKA (reference sequence). The V end was cut by 3 bases, the J end by 8 bases, with 10 bases between. The CDR3 DNA sequence: TGCAGTGCTAGTTGGGGAGAAGGCTACACCTTC. Protein: CSASWGEGYTF.

The chain employs TRBV7-9 and TRBJ2-1; 7 nucleotides agree with TRBD1. The V gene's germline CDR1 is SEHNR and CDR2 FQNEAQ (reference sequence). V dropped 7 bases and J dropped 7; count of bases not matched to a gene: 10. This CDR3 is 14 amino acids long. The DNA for the CDR3 is TGTGCCAGCACCCACCCGGACAGGCGAAATGAGCAGTTCTTC. Protein sequence: CASTHPDRRNEQFF.

The chain joins TRBV27 to TRBJ2-1; 11 bases map to TRBD1. This CDR3 is 14 amino acids long. The V segment lost 4 bases and the J segment 7 bases; nucleotides outside the gene matches: 3. Looked up from germline, CDR1 is MNHEY and CDR2 is SMNVEV (reference sequence). CDR3 protein: CASSSGTGGNEQFF. In nucleotides, the CDR3 is TGTGCCAGCAGTTCGGGGACAGGGGGAAATGAGCAGTTCTTC.